This T cell receptor beta chain was found in a study of T cells in Graves' hyperthyroidism and ophthalmopathy. Template material for amplifying TCR beta CDR3 regions consisted of RNA transcripts. First-round RT-PCR of the TCR CDR3 relied on the HTBI primer set. TCRdb re-derived calls from the multiplex PCR reads in MiXCR, one entry per CDR3 protein. This table holds about 570,000 distinct CDR3 sequences, approximately 15% found once. The germline V and J ends were trimmed by 7 bases and 3 bases, with 7 bases remaining between them. CDR3 size: 11 residues. Germline V CDR1 and CDR2: SNHLY, FYNNEI. Concerning this clonotype: A clone one base away is much larger, so this may be a read error.

Pregnant or lactating patients were excluded, as were those with uncontrolled infection or other autoimmune disease. The gene calls are TRBV2 and TRBJ2-7, with D maybe TRBD1 (5 bases). The specimen was blood. This TCR derives from a woman aged 40-49 years with Graves' hyperthyroidism. The DNA for the CDR3 is TGTGCCAGCAAAGGGGACTACGAGCAGTACTTC. As protein: CASKGDYEQYF. Combining the CDR3 with reference TRBV2 and TRBJ2-7 gives the whole variable domain EPEVTQTPSHQVTQMGQEVILRCVPISNHLYFYWYRQILGQKVEFLVSFYNNEISEKSEIFDDQFSVERPDGSNFTLKIRSTKLEDSAMYFCASKGDYEQYFGPGTRLTVT.